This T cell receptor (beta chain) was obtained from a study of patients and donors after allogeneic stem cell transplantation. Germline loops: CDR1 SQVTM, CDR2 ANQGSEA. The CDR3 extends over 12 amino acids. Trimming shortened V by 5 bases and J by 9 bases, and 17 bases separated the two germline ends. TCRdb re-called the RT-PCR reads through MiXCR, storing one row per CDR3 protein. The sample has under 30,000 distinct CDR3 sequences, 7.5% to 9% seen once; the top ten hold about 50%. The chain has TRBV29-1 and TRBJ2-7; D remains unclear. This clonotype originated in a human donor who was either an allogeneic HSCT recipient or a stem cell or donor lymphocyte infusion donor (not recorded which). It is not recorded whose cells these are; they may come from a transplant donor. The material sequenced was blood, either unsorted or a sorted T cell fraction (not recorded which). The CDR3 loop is CSVPLRYGVQYF. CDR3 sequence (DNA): TGCAGCGTTCCACTAAGGTATGGTGTGCAGTACTTC.